One and the same sample provided the 24 T cell receptor beta chains below, sequenced in a study of T cells in women clearing cervical HPV infection. Generated by immunoSEQ multiplex PCR, the TCRdb table keeps only in-frame clones and is missing some. The table lists around 12,000 clones. Input material: blood buffy coat. Receptor source: a woman between 18 and 70 years old with a cervical HPV16 infection that either progressed to CIN3+ or cleared (not recorded which).

Turning to this clone: The observed sequence ends 3 residues before the CDR3 terminus, with the missing tail filled in from the germline J gene. The chain employs TRBV7-2 and TRBJ2-2; D might be TRBD1 (5 bases). Trimming took off 1 base at V and 0 bases at J, with 6 bases between the two ends. CDR3 size: 15 residues. Germline assignment: CDR1 SGHTA and CDR2 FQGNSA. The chain's CDR3 is CASSLGRANTGELFF. CDR3 DNA, as far as it was read: TGTGCCAGCAGCTTAGGCAGGGCGAACACCGGGGAG.

On this clone itself: Sequencing ends 3 residues short of the CDR3 end; the germline J gene provides the rest. V and J are TRBV7-2 and TRBJ2-1, with 7 bases that match TRBD2. Germline-derived CDR1 and CDR2 are SGHTA and FQGNSA. The length of the CDR3 is 15 residues. Trimming at V came to 0 bases and at J to 6 bases, leaving 5 bases not matched to a gene. Partial CDR3 DNA: TGTGCCAGCAGCTTAGCAGGGACTAAGGGCAATGAG. Residues: CASSLAGTKGNE. The CDR3 as a whole reads CASSLAGTKGNEQFF.

A note on this clone: The read falls 3 residues short of the CDR3 end, and the missing part is taken from the germline J gene. The J gene is TRBJ2-7, the V gene TRBV29-1, with D possibly TRBD2 on 7 matching bases. The CDR3 extends over 13 amino acids. The V end lost 2 bases, the J end lost 5 bases, and 13 bases lay between the germline ends. CDR1 SQVTM and CDR2 ANQGSEA come from the germline V gene. CDR3 protein: CSVERGAANEQYF. Incomplete CDR3 DNA: TGCAGCGTTGAACGGGGGGCGGCGAACGAG.

In regard to this clone: The read ends 3 residues early relative to the CDR3; the germline J gene fills the gap. V usage is TRBV2 and J usage is TRBJ2-2, with TRBD2 matching over 14 bases. V lost 5 bases and J lost 0; bases outside the gene matches: 5. Germline V gives CDR1 SNHLY, CDR2 FYNNEI. CDR3 size: 18 residues. This CDR3 is CASSPGLAGGSNTGELFF. Partial CDR3 DNA: TGTGCCAGCAGTCCAGGACTAGCGGGGGGCTCGAACACCGGGGAG.

To note about this clone: The read ends 3 residues early relative to the CDR3; the germline J gene fills the gap. This chain uses TRBV30 with TRBJ2-5; 10 positions match TRBD1. The CDR3 sequence is 14 residues long. Looked up from germline, CDR1 is GTSNPN and CDR2 is SVGIG (reference sequence). Trimming took 1 base from V and 5 from J; bases not matched to a gene: 4. The covered CDR3 bases are TGTGCCTGGAGTGGGGACAGGGGAAGGGAGACC. It yields the protein CAWSGDRGRET. The whole CDR3 protein is CAWSGDRGRETQYF.

This clone registers medium-sized (0.01 to 0.1%) by frequency. Incomplete CDR3 DNA: TGTGCCAGCAGCTACCAGGGTTCACCC. It codes for CASSYQGSP. The whole CDR3 sequence reads CASSYQGSPLHF. V is TRBV7-2 and J is TRBJ1-6, with a tentative D call TRBD1 (5 bases). The CDR3 end lies 3 residues beyond the end of the read and is filled in from the germline J gene. V gave up 4 bases and J gave up 9 bases, with 7 bases separating them. Germline V lookup: CDR1 SGHTA, CDR2 FQGNSA. CDR3 length equals 12 residues.

The CDR3 reads CASSSSGILEKLFF. The covered CDR3 bases are TGTGCCAGCAGCTCGTCAGGGATTCTGGAAAAG. The chain is built from TRBV5-5 and TRBJ2-2, with D possibly TRBD1 on 5 matching bases. The missing CDR3 end, 3 residues past where the read stops, is filled in from the germline J gene. This CDR3 is 14 amino acids long. The germline V gene encodes CDR1 SGHKS and CDR2 YYEKEE (reference sequence).

With respect to this clone: The read finishes 3 residues shy of the CDR3 end, and the germline J gene is used to complete it. The chain has TRBV20-1 and TRBJ1-6, with D possibly matching TRBD1 (6 bases). CDR3 length equals 16 residues. Deletions cut 0 bases from V and 6 bases from J, with 15 bases between. The germline V gene has CDR1 DFQATT and CDR2 SNEGSKA (reference sequence). The CDR3 DNA, read in part, is TGCAGTGCTAGAGATCAGGGGAAAGGGCGTAATTCACCC. It is translated as CSARDQGKGRNSP. From start to end, the CDR3 is CSARDQGKGRNSPLHF.

In regard to this clone: The read stops 3 residues short of the end of the CDR3; the missing end is completed from the germline J gene. The chain has TRBV20-1 and TRBJ1-1, with 11 bases identical to TRBD1. V lost 3 bases, J lost 5 bases, and 5 bases stayed unmatched. Per the germline V gene, CDR1 is DFQATT and CDR2 is SNEGSKA (reference sequence). The CDR3 consists of 14 residues. The DNA read from the CDR3 is TGCAGTGCTAGTTGGGACAGGGGGTGGACTGAA. The encoded protein is CSASWDRGWTE. The CDR3, in full, reads CSASWDRGWTEAFF.

About this clone: The read terminates 3 residues ahead of where the CDR3 ends, so the germline J gene completes it. This chain uses TRBV2 with TRBJ1-1, with 9 bases matching TRBD1. Germline V CDR1 and CDR2: SNHLY, FYNNEI. Trimming at V came to 0 bases and at J to 5 bases, leaving 7 bases not matched to a gene. The CDR3 has 16 residues. The part of the CDR3 DNA that was read is TGTGCCAGCAGTGAAGCGGGAAGGACAGGGGATACTGAA. Its translation is CASSEAGRTGDTE. The CDR3 as a whole reads CASSEAGRTGDTEAFF.

Of note for this clone: The read comes to an end 3 residues before the CDR3 does, leaving the germline J gene to fill in the end. The chain combines TRBV19 with TRBJ2-2, with 8 bases fitting TRBD1. Trimming at V came to 6 bases and at J to 5 bases, leaving 11 bases not matched to a gene. Germline CDR1 and CDR2: LNHDA and SQIVND (reference sequence). The CDR3 spans 16 residues. The CDR3 loop is CASRSQGARETGELFF. The sequenced part of the CDR3 DNA is TGTGCCAGTAGATCCCAGGGGGCGCGAGAAACCGGGGAG.

With regard to this clone: The read falls 3 residues short of the CDR3 end, and the missing part is taken from the germline J gene. This chain joins TRBV10-3 and TRBJ2-1; the match to TRBD1 covers 8 bases. V lost 5 bases and J lost 8; bases outside the gene matches: 8. The V gene's germline CDR1 is ENHRY and CDR2 SYGVKD. The CDR3 is 14 amino acids. CDR3 in amino acids: CAISSGQGSDEQFF. The DNA read from the CDR3 is TGTGCCATCAGTTCCGGACAGGGTAGCGATGAG.

About this clone: At one end the junction does not follow the germline gene, possibly because of a read error. The read is 3 residues too short to cover the CDR3 end, so that end is filled in from the germline J gene. V is TRBV4-2 and J is TRBJ2-7; 10 bases line up with TRBD2. From germline, CDR1 is LGHNA and CDR2 YNFKEQ. The CDR3 extends over 15 amino acids. The CDR3 loop reads CASSQASGGPYEQYF. CDR3 bases read: TGCGCCAGCAGCCAAGCTAGCGGGGGCCCCTACGAG.

As regards this clone: The observed sequence ends 3 residues before the CDR3 terminus, with the missing tail filled in from the germline J gene. The chain has TRBV6-2 or TRBV6-3 and TRBJ1-5, with a tentative D call TRBD1 (5 bases). Trimming shortened V by 3 bases and J by 2 bases, and 8 bases separated the two germline ends. The CDR3 sequence is 14 residues long. The germline V gene has CDR1 MNHEY and CDR2 SVGEGT. CDR3 sequence reads: CASSYQGGNQPQHF. The CDR3 DNA, read in part, is TGTGCCAGCAGTTATCAGGGTGGCAATCAGCCC.

On this clone: Read data end 3 residues before the CDR3 end; the end is taken from the germline J gene. The V and J genes are TRBV7-9 and TRBJ2-5, with a tentative D call TRBD2 (6 bases). The CDR3 consists of 14 residues. Germline V gene lookup returns CDR1 SEHNR and CDR2 FQNEAQ (reference sequence). V gave up 2 bases and J gave up 5 bases, with 12 bases separating them. The part of the CDR3 DNA that was read is TGTGCCAGCAGCTTATTGGAGGGGTGGGAGACC. It codes for CASSLLEGWET. The complete CDR3 protein is CASSLLEGWETQYF.

In the case of this clone: The read gets to within 3 residues of the CDR3 end, and the germline J gene fills in the rest. The chain links TRBV18 to TRBJ2-5; 9 bases line up with TRBD1. Per germline, CDR1 KGHSH and CDR2 LQKENI. The CDR3 is 17 amino acids. V was clipped by 3 bases and J by 3 bases; unmatched bases: 11. The CDR3 here is CASSPGSPGTGKETQYF. CDR3 bases read: TGTGCCAGCTCACCCGGGTCACCCGGGACAGGGAAAGAGACC.

A note on this clone: The CDR3 end is not reached by the read, which stops 3 residues before it; the germline J gene fills it in. The chain employs TRBV20-1 and TRBJ2-1; possibly TRBD1 for D (6 bases). Trimming cost V 0 bases and J 5 bases, with 14 bases left between them. Germline values: CDR1 DFQATT, CDR2 SNEGSKA (reference sequence). The CDR3 is 15 amino acids. The CDR3 here is CSARDGGQAHNEQFF. CDR3 DNA, as far as it was read: TGCAGTGCTAGAGATGGGGGACAAGCCCACAATGAG.

Here the CDR3 reads CSAREQANQPQYF. CDR3 bases read: TGCAGTGCTAGAGAACAGGCCAATCAGCCG. V is TRBV20-1 and J is TRBJ2-3, with a possible D match to TRBD1 (5 bases). The sequenced fragment ends 3 residues before the CDR3 boundary, so the rest is inferred from the germline J gene. The germline gives CDR1 DFQATT, CDR2 SNEGSKA (reference sequence). The CDR3 extends over 13 amino acids.

Notes on this clone: The read halts 3 residues ahead of the CDR3 end, with the missing end drawn from the germline J gene. The V gene is TRBV7-2, the J gene TRBJ2-3, with 12 bases lining up with TRBD2. The CDR3 sequence is 15 residues long. The junction had 1 base not matched to a gene; V was cut back by 2 bases and J by 4 bases. Germline V gives CDR1 SGHTA, CDR2 FQGNSA. CDR3 in amino acids: CASSLLAGGPDTQYF. CDR3 bases read: TGTGCCAGCAGCTTACTAGCGGGGGGGCCAGATACG.

As regards this clone: The read halts 3 residues ahead of the CDR3 end, with the missing end drawn from the germline J gene. The V and J genes are TRBV5-1 and TRBJ1-2, with 9 positions matching TRBD1. This CDR3 spans 15 amino acids. Germline V CDR1 and CDR2: SGHRS, YFSETQ. J lost 6 bases, V lost 2 bases, and 8 bases had no gene match. The covered CDR3 bases are TGCGCCAGCAGCTTCCTGGACAGGGGAAGAGATGGC. It translates to CASSFLDRGRDG. The full-length CDR3 reads as CASSFLDRGRDGYTF.

Comment on this clone: The read halts 3 residues ahead of the CDR3 end, with the missing end drawn from the germline J gene. This chain uses TRBV5-5 with TRBJ2-3; possibly TRBD1 for D (6 bases). V was shortened by 4 bases and J by 2 bases, with 14 bases between the two germline ends. The CDR3 length is 15 residues. CDR1 SGHKS and CDR2 YYEKEE come from the germline V gene (reference sequence). The CDR3 protein is CASSPARGFTDTQYF. The sequenced CDR3 bases are TGTGCCAGCAGCCCTGCCAGGGGTTTCACAGATACG.

This clone is classed as medium-sized by frequency. The read halts 3 residues ahead of the CDR3 end, with the missing end drawn from the germline J gene. The same CDR3 is also encoded by other DNA sequences in this sample. The chain is built from TRBV29-1 and TRBJ1-5; D is possibly TRBD1 (5 bases). Germline V gene lookup returns CDR1 SQVTM and CDR2 ANQGSEA. The V end was cut by 4 bases, the J end by 3 bases, with 10 bases between. The CDR3 is 13 amino acids. CDR3 DNA, as far as it was read: TGCAGCGTTGGGGGGGGAGCCAATCAGCCC. Protein: CSVGGGANQP. The entire CDR3 sequence reads CSVGGGANQPQHF. Full variable domain (outside the CDR3, taken from reference TRBV29-1 and TRBJ1-5): SAVISQKPSRDICQRGTSLTIQCQVDSQVTMMFWYRQQPGQSLTLIATANQGSEATYESGFVIDKFPISRPNLTFSTLTVSNMSPEDSSIYLCSVGGGANQPQHFGDGTRLSIL.

On this clone: The read stops 3 residues short of the end of the CDR3; the missing end is completed from the germline J gene. The chain combines TRBV19 with TRBJ1-1, with D possibly being TRBD1 (5 bases). The CDR3 runs 14 residues. The germline gives CDR1 LNHDA, CDR2 SQIVND (reference sequence). V lost 5 bases, J lost 1 base, and 11 bases lay in between. CDR3 in amino acids: CASSRGTANTEAFF. CDR3 DNA, as far as it was read: TGTGCCAGTAGTCGGGGGACGGCGAACACTGAA.

With regard to this clone: Read sequence stops 3 residues before the CDR3 end, and the germline J gene provides the missing end. V and J are TRBV20-1 and TRBJ2-4; weak D call: TRBD2 (5 bases). V lost 6 bases to trimming and J lost 0 bases, with 12 bases between them. CDR3 length: 14 amino acids. Germline assignment: CDR1 DFQATT and CDR2 SNEGSKA (reference sequence). CDR3 sequence reads: CSARTVLAKNIQYF. The sequenced CDR3 bases are TGCAGTGCCCGGACTGTACTAGCCAAAAACATT.